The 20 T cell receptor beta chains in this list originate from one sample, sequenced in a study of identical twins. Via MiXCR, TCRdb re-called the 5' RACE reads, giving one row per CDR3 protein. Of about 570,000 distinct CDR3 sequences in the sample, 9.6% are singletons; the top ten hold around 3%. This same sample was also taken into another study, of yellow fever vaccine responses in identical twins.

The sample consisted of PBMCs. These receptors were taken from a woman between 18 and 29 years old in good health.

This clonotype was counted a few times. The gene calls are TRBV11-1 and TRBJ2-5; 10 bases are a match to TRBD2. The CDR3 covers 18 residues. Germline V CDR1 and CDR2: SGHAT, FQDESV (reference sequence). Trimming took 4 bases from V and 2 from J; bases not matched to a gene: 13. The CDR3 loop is CASSSGQLAGDGQETQYF. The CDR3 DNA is TGTGCCAGCAGCTCAGGGCAGCTAGCGGGAGATGGGCAAGAGACCCAGTACTTC.

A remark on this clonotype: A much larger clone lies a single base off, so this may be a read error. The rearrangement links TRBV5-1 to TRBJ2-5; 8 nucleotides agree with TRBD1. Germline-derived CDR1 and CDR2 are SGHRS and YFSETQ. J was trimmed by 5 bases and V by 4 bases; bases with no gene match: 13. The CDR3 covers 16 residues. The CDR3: CASSRGDRGGAETQYF. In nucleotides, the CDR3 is TGCGCCAGCAGCCGGGGAGACAGGGGAGGAGCGGAGACCCAGTACTTC. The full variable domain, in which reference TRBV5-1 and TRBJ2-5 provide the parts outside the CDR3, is KAGVTQTPRYLIKTRGQQVTLSCSPISGHRSVSWYQQTPGQGLQFLFEYFSETQRNKGNFPGRFSGRQFSNSRSEMNVSTLELGDSALYLCASSRGDRGGAETQYFGPGTRLLVL.

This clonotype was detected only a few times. The CDR3 DNA sequence: TGTGCCAGCAGTGAAGTGACGGGGCTGGGGAACACTGAAGCTTTCTTT. Protein: CASSEVTGLGNTEAFF. The V and J genes are TRBV6-1 and TRBJ1-1; perhaps TRBD1 as D (5 bases). Germline assignment: CDR1 MNHNS and CDR2 SASEGT. This CDR3 comprises 16 residues. Trimming shortened V by 1 base and J by 1 base, and 13 bases separated the two germline ends.

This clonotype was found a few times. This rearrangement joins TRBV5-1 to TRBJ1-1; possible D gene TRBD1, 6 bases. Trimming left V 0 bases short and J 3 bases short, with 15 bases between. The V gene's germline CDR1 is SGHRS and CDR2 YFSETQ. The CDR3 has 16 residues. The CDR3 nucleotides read TGCGCCAGCAGCTTGGAGTTCGGGGGGCGGGACACTGAAGCTTTCTTT. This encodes CASSLEFGGRDTEAFF.

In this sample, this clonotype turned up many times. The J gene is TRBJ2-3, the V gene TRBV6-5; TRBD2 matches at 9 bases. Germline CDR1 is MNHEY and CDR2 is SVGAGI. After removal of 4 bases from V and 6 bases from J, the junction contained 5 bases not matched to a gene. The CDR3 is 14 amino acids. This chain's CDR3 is CASSFGGRGDTQYF. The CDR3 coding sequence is TGTGCCAGCAGTTTCGGCGGGAGGGGGGATACGCAGTATTTT.

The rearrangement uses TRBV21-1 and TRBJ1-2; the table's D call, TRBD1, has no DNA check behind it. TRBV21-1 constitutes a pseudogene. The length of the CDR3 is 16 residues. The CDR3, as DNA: TGTGCCAGCAGCAAAGGGCCCAGGGGACTGAACTATGGCTACACCTTC. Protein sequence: CASSKGPRGLNYGYTF.

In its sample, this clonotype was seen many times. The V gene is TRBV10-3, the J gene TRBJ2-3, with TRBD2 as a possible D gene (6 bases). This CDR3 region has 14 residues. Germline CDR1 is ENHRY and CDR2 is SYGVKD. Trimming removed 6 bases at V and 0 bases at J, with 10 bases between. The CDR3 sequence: CAIRAGTSTDTQYF. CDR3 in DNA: TGTGCCATCAGAGCGGGTACTAGCACAGATACGCAGTATTTT.

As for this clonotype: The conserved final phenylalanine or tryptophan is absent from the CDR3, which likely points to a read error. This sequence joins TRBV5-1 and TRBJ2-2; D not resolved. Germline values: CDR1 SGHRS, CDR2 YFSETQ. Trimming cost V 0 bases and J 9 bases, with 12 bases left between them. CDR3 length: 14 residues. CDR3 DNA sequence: TGCGCCAGCAGCTTGGACGGTCAGGACCGGGAGCTGTTTTCT. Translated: CASSLDGQDRELFS.

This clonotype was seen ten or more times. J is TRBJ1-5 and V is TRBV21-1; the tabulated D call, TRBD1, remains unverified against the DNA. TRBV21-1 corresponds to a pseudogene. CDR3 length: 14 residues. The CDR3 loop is CASSKGGSNQPQHF. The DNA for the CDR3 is TGTGCCAGCAGCAAAGGGGGGAGCAATCAGCCCCAGCATTTT.

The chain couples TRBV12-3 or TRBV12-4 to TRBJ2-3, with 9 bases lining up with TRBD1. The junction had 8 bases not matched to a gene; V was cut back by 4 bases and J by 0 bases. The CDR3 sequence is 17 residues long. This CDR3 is CASSSGQGLLSTDTQYF. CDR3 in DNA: TGTGCCAGCAGTTCGGGACAGGGCCTCCTTAGCACAGATACGCAGTATTTT.

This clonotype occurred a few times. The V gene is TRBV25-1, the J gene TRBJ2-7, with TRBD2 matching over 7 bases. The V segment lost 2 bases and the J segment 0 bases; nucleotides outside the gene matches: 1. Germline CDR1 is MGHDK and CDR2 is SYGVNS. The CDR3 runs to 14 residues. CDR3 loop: CASSELAASYEQYF. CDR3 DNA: TGTGCCAGCAGTGAACTAGCGGCCTCCTACGAGCAGTACTTC.

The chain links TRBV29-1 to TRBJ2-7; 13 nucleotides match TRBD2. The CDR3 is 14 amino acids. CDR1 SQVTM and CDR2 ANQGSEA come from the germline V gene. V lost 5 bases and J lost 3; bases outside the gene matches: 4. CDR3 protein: CSVRTSGSDYEQYF. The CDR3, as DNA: TGCAGCGTTCGGACTAGCGGGAGTGACTACGAGCAGTACTTC.

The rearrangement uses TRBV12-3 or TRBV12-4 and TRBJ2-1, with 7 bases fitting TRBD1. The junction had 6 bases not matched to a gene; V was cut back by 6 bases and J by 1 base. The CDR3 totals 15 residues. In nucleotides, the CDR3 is TGTGCCAGCAGGGTGGGCAGGGGGTCCTACAATGAGCAGTTCTTC. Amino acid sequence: CASRVGRGSYNEQFF.

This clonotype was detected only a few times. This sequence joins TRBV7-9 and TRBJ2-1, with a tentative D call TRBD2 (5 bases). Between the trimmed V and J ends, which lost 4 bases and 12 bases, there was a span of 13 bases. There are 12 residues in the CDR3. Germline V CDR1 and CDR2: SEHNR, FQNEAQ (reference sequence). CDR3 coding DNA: TGTGCCAGCAGCTCGCGCCGGGATGGGCAGTTCTTC. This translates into CASSSRRDGQFF. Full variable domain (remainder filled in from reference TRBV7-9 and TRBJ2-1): DTGVSQNPRHKITKRGQNVTFRCDPISEHNRLYWYRQTLGQGPEFLTYFQNEAQLEKSRLLSDRFSAERPKGSFSTLEIQRTEQGDSAMYLCASSSRRDGQFFGPGTRLTVL.

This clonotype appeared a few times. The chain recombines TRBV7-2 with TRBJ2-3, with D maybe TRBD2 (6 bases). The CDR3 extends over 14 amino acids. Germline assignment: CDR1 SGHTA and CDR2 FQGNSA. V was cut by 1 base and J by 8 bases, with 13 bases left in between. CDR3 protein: CASSLDHGGATQYF. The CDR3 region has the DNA TGTGCCAGCAGCTTAGACCACGGCGGGGCTACGCAGTATTTT. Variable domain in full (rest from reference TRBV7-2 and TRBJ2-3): GAGVSQSPSNKVTEKGKDVELRCDPISGHTALYWYRQSLGQGLEFLIYFQGNSAPDKSGLPSDRFSAERTGGSVSTLTIQRTQQEDSAVYLCASSLDHGGATQYFGPGTRLTVL.

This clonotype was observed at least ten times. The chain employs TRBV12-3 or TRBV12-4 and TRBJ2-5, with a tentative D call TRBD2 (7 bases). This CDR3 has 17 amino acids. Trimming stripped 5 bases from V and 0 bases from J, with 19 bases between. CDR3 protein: CASSLRGVGDNQETQYF. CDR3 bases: TGTGCCAGCAGTCTTCGGGGGGTCGGGGACAACCAAGAGACCCAGTACTTC.

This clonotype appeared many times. Here the CDR3 reads CASSQDSGGSETQYF. CDR3 bases: TGTGCCAGCAGCCAAGATTCAGGGGGGTCGGAGACCCAGTACTTC. The chain couples TRBV4-2 to TRBJ2-5; D may be TRBD1 (7 bases). Trimming removed 0 bases from V and 5 bases from J, with 13 bases in between. The CDR3 has 15 amino acids. Germline CDR1 is LGHNA and CDR2 is YNFKEQ.

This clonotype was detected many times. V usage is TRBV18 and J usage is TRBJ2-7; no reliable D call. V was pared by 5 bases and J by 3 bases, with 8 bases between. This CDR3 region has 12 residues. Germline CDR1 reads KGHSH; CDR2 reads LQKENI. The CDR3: CASSVERYEQYF. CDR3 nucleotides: TGTGCCAGCTCAGTGGAACGCTACGAGCAGTACTTC.

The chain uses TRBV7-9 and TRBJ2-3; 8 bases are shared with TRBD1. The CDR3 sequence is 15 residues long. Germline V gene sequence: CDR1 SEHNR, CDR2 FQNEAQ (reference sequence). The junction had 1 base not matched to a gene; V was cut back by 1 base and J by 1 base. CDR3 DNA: TGTGCCAGCAGCTTAGTGGGACAGGGCACAGATACGCAGTATTTT. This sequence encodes CASSLVGQGTDTQYF.

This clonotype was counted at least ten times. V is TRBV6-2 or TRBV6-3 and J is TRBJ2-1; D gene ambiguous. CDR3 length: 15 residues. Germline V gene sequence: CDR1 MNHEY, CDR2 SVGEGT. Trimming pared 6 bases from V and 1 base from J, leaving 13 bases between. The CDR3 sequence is CASSALKASYNEQFF. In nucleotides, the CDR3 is TGTGCCAGCAGCGCATTAAAGGCGTCCTACAATGAGCAGTTCTTC.